These T cell receptor beta chains were read from a single sample in a study of CD8+CD57+ T cells in acquired aplastic anemia. Via MiXCR, TCRdb re-called the reads, giving one row per CDR3 protein. The profile shows roughly 290,000 distinct CDR3 sequences, around three fifths of them singletons. The sequenced sample was sorted CD4+, CD8+, or CD8+CD57+ T cells (not recorded which) from PBMCs. These receptors were obtained from a human donor with aplastic anemia. The CDR3 runs from the conserved cysteine through the conserved F or W. The D gene is left open where the match is weak. Rows give clone size only sometimes, using once, few, many, or a class for an expanded clone.

CDR3nt,CDR3aa,v_gene,d_gene,j_gene,abundance
TGTGCCAGCAGTCTTACTAGCGGGAGGAGTGCAGATACGCAGTATTTT,CASSLTSGRSADTQYF,TRBV7-8,TRBD2,TRBJ2-3,many
TGCAGTGCTAGAGACATGGGGCGGGCTATCTACGAGCAGTACTTC,CSARDMGRAIYEQYF,TRBV20-1,-,TRBJ2-7,many
TGTGCCAGCAGTGACGGACACCTCCTCCATGGCTACACCTTC,CASSDGHLLHGYTF,TRBV27,-,TRBJ1-2,-
TGTGCCACCAGCAGAGCCGGAAGCTCCTACGAGCAGTACTTC,CATSRAGSSYEQYF,TRBV15,-,TRBJ2-7,-
TGCGCCAGCAGCCAGAAGGACAGGGGCTACAATGAGCAGTTCTTC,CASSQKDRGYNEQFF,TRBV5-1,TRBD1,TRBJ2-1,many
TGTGCCATCAGTGTTCCCGGGACCGCATACGAGCAGTACTTC,CAISVPGTAYEQYF,TRBV10-3,-,TRBJ2-7,-
TGCAGGGGGGACAGGCCCTACGAGCAGTACTTC,CRGDRPYEQYF,TRBV20-1,TRBD1,TRBJ2-7,few
TGTGCCAGCAGCTTTCTTTACTACGAGCAGTACTTC,CASSFLYYEQYF,TRBV5-6,-,TRBJ2-7,-
TGTGCCAGCAGCCTATCTCCTGGGGAGCTGTTTTTT,CASSLSPGELFF,TRBV12-3/TRBV12-4,-,TRBJ2-2,once
TGCAGCGTTGTACAGGACACTGAAGCTTTCTTT,CSVVQDTEAFF,TRBV29-1,-,TRBJ1-1,-
TGTGCCAGCAGCCCCGGACAGGGGGATGGCTATGGCTACACCTTC,CASSPGQGDGYGYTF,TRBV7-9,TRBD1,TRBJ1-2,many
TGCGCCAGCAGCCAACCCGACAGACCGAACACTGAAGCTTTCTTT,CASSQPDRPNTEAFF,TRBV5-1,-,TRBJ1-1,many
TGTGCCATCAGAAAGACTAGCGGCCAAGTCTACAATGAGCAGTTCTTC,CAIRKTSGQVYNEQFF,TRBV10-3,TRBD2,TRBJ2-1,many
TGTGCCAGCAGCTTAGCGGGGGGGCTAGATGAGCAGTTCTTC,CASSLAGGLDEQFF,TRBV7-8,-,TRBJ2-1,few
TGTGCCAGCAGTGTGGACGTGGGTGAGACCCAGTACTTC,CASSVDVGETQYF,TRBV6-1,-,TRBJ2-5,many
TGTGCCAGTAGTATCTCCGGGAACCTGAACACTGAAGCTTTCTTT,CASSISGNLNTEAFF,TRBV19,-,TRBJ1-1,many
TGTGCCAGCAGCTTAGTAGACAGAACCTCTGGAAACACCATGTATTTT,CASSLVDRTSGNTMYF,TRBV7-8,-,TRBJ1-3,-
TGCGCCAGCGGGGACGGTGGTGGTGAGCAGTTCTTC,CASGDGGGEQFF,TRBV10-2,-,TRBJ2-1,-
TGTGCCAGCAGCTTAGCTTCAACAGCCCAAGAGACCCAGTACTTC,CASSLASTAQETQYF,TRBV7-2,-,TRBJ2-5,-
TGTGCCACCAGTGGAGCGGGACTAGCGGGAGGGTACAATGAGCAGTTCTTC,CATSGAGLAGGYNEQFF,TRBV24-1,TRBD2,TRBJ2-1,-
TGTGCCAGCACCCTGGGGTCGGGAGGCTACACCTTC,CASTLGSGGYTF,TRBV2,-,TRBJ1-2,few
TGTGCCATCAGTGGGCACGGGACAACTAATGAAAAACTGTTTTTT,CAISGHGTTNEKLFF,TRBV10-3,-,TRBJ1-4,-
TGTGCCAGCAGCTTAGGACAGAACCCCACCTACGAGCAGTACTTC,CASSLGQNPTYEQYF,TRBV7-9,-,TRBJ2-7,-
TGCAGCGTGGCAACCCGGGACAGGGGGCTGTGGGGGGCCAACGTCCTGACTTTC,CSVATRDRGLWGANVLTF,TRBV29-1,TRBD1,TRBJ2-6,-
TGTGCCAGCAGTGATCCCCAGGGGAAAACTGAAGCTTTCTTT,CASSDPQGKTEAFF,TRBV25-1,-,TRBJ1-1,-
TGTGCCAGCACCCCGGGACTAAACTACAATGAGCAGTTCTTC,CASTPGLNYNEQFF,TRBV6-5,TRBD2,TRBJ2-1,-
TGTGCCAGCAGTTGGGCGAGCAACCAAGAGACCCAGTACTTC,CASSWASNQETQYF,TRBV2,-,TRBJ2-5,many